This T cell receptor (beta chain) came from a study of CD8 T cells in ankylosing spondylitis. Quantitative 5'-RACE was performed with molecular barcodes, and it yielded the TCR beta libraries. TCRdb re-analysed the 5' RACE reads in MiXCR, keeping a single row per CDR3 protein. Of about 96,000 distinct CDR3 sequences listed, about 9% are singletons. This clonotype has a handful of counts. V was pared by 2 bases and J by 6 bases, with 8 bases between. This CDR3 contains 11 residues. Per germline, CDR1 GTSNPN and CDR2 SVGIG (reference sequence). What was sequenced was blood, either unsorted or a sorted T cell fraction (not recorded which). This receptor was taken from a male donor with ankylosing spondylitis or in good health (not recorded which). The rearrangement joins TRBV30 to TRBJ2-7, with D maybe TRBD1 (5 bases). CDR3 sequence (DNA): TGTGCCTGGAGTAACCAGGGCGAGCAGTACTTC. It encodes CAWSNQGEQYF.